Below are 30 T cell receptor beta chains sequenced from a single sample in a study of T cell repertoires in cytomegalovirus infection. TCRdb processed the reads anew with MiXCR; each CDR3 protein has one entry. In the table there are over 450,000 distinct CDR3 sequences, around 11% of which are singletons. The sequenced sample consisted of PBMCs. These receptors were collected from a human donor in good health (CMV status not recorded). Some clones in this sample may be carry-over from other donors' samples.

Ten or more counts support this clonotype. The genes are TRBV28 and TRBJ2-7; D tentatively reads TRBD1 or TRBD2 (5 bases each). This CDR3 spans 12 amino acids. Germline V CDR1 and CDR2: MDHEN, SYDVKM. V lost 6 bases to trimming and J lost 2 bases, with 8 bases between them. The CDR3 loop reads CASRGPTYEQYF. The CDR3 coding sequence is TGTGCCAGCAGGGGACCCACCTACGAGCAGTACTTC.

This clonotype was seen ten or more times. The rearrangement joins TRBV11-2 to TRBJ2-3; 8 nucleotides match TRBD2. V gave up 5 bases and J gave up 2 bases; unmatched junction bases: 12. Germline V gives CDR1 SGHAT, CDR2 FQNNGV. The CDR3 has 17 amino acids. The CDR3 reads CASSKTGTRGPTDTQYF. The DNA of the CDR3 is TGTGCCAGCAGCAAAACCGGGACTAGGGGTCCCACAGATACGCAGTATTTT.

V is TRBV13 and J is TRBJ2-7, with 7 bases that match TRBD1. Germline V CDR1 and CDR2: PRHDT, FYEKMQ (reference sequence). V shed 2 bases, J shed 9 bases, and the junction held 7 bases outside the gene matches. The CDR3 sequence is 13 residues long. The CDR3 protein is CASSLLDRAGQYF. The CDR3 region has the DNA TGTGCCAGCAGCTTACTAGACAGGGCCGGGCAGTACTTC. The variable domain in full, with the rest retrieved from reference TRBV13 and TRBJ2-7, is AAGVIQSPRHLIKEKRETATLKCYPIPRHDTVYWYQQGPGQDPQFLISFYEKMQSDKGSIPDRFSAQQFSDYHSELNMSSLELGDSALYFCASSLLDRAGQYFGPGTRLTVT.

At least ten counts were recorded for this clonotype. J is TRBJ2-1 and V is TRBV7-9; 9 positions match TRBD2. After removal of 5 bases from V and 5 bases from J, the junction contained 7 bases not matched to a gene. CDR1 and CDR2 (germline): SEHNR, FQNEAQ (reference sequence). The CDR3 is 15 residues long. The CDR3 here is CASSPRGGPNNEQFF. The CDR3 nucleotides read TGTGCCAGCAGCCCGCGGGGGGGCCCAAACAATGAGCAGTTCTTC.

Many counts were recorded for this clonotype. The genes are TRBV7-2 and TRBJ1-2; D unclear. This CDR3 spans 14 amino acids. CDR1 SGHTA and CDR2 FQGNSA come from the germline V gene. The V and J ends lost 3 bases and 3 bases respectively, with 11 bases between them. CDR3 residues: CASSLGTHDYGYTF. For the CDR3, the DNA is TGTGCCAGCAGCTTGGGCACCCATGACTATGGCTACACCTTC.

Comment on this clonotype: One base away lies a much larger clone, so this may be a sequencing read error. The chain is built from TRBV11-1 and TRBJ1-1; no clear D. The germline CDR1 and CDR2 sequences are SGHAT and FQDESV (reference sequence). CDR3 size: 15 residues. The V gene lost 2 bases and the J gene lost 3 bases, with 13 bases spanning the gap. The CDR3 DNA reads as TGTGCCAGCAGCTTAATATCTGGGCAGCACACTGAAGCTTTCTTT. This gives the protein CASSLISGQHTEAFF. Looking up the rest from reference TRBV11-1 and TRBJ1-1 gives the full variable domain: EAEVAQSPRYKITEKSQAVAFWCDPISGHATLYWYRQILGQGPELLVQFQDESVVDDSQLPKDRFSAERLKGVDSTLKIQPAELGDSAMYLCASSLISGQHTEAFFGQGTRLTVV.

This clonotype was detected only a few times. The chain employs TRBV5-5 and TRBJ2-1; D is perhaps TRBD1 or TRBD2 (5 bases each). This CDR3 contains 18 residues. CDR1 and CDR2 (germline): SGHKS, YYEKEE (reference sequence). V was cut by 2 bases and J by 3 bases, with 21 bases left in between. The CDR3 here is CASSFGGMGLAIYNEQFF. The CDR3 nucleotides read TGTGCCAGCAGCTTCGGTGGTATGGGGCTAGCAATCTACAATGAGCAGTTCTTC.

There are many counts of this clonotype. This chain connects TRBV24-1 to TRBJ2-5; tentative D call: TRBD1 (6 bases). The germline V gene has CDR1 KGHDR and CDR2 SFDVKD. There are 11 residues in the CDR3. Trimming pared 8 bases from V and 3 bases from J, leaving 6 bases between. The CDR3 protein is CATNREETQYF. For the CDR3, the DNA is TGTGCCACCAACAGGGAAGAGACCCAGTACTTC.

In this sample, this clonotype turned up many times. The chain couples TRBV6-1 to TRBJ1-4, with 7 bases that match TRBD1. Germline CDR1 reads MNHNS; CDR2 reads SASEGT. The CDR3 spans 15 residues. The trim removed 5 bases at V and 8 bases at J, leaving 11 bases unmatched. CDR3 loop: CASSSPGTEGEKLFF. The CDR3 DNA is TGTGCCAGCAGTTCCCCCGGGACAGAAGGGGAAAAACTGTTTTTT.

As for this clonotype: Just one base apart from a much larger clone, this may be a read error. The V gene is TRBV12-3 or TRBV12-4, the J gene TRBJ2-5; perhaps D is TRBD1 or TRBD2 (5 bases each). V lost 4 bases to trimming and J lost 4 bases, with 13 bases between them. The CDR3 is 14 amino acids. The CDR3 DNA reads as TGTGCCAGCAGTTCGGTTTGGGGGAGAGAGACCCAGTACTTC. It is translated as CASSSVWGRETQYF.

Ten or more counts support this clonotype. The V gene is TRBV19, the J gene TRBJ2-4, with D possibly matching TRBD2 (5 bases). Germline CDR1 and CDR2: LNHDA and SQIVND (reference sequence). The CDR3 contains 13 residues. V shed 6 bases and J shed 9 bases, with 15 bases lying between them. The CDR3, as DNA: TGTGCCAGTAGCGAAACCAGTGGGAGCATTCAGTACTTC. Translation gives CASSETSGSIQYF.

In its sample, this clonotype was seen a few times. This chain joins TRBV12-3 or TRBV12-4 and TRBJ2-3; 10 nucleotides match TRBD1. V shed 2 bases, J shed 6 bases, and the junction held 5 bases outside the gene matches. The CDR3 loop spans 15 amino acids. DNA of the CDR3: TGTGCCAGCAGTTTAAGACAGGGGGCGGCTGATACGCAGTATTTT. This codes for CASSLRQGAADTQYF.

The chain uses TRBV6-5 and TRBJ1-2; 7 bases fit TRBD1. After removal of 7 bases from V and 2 bases from J, the junction contained 7 bases not matched to a gene. Germline CDR1 reads MNHEY; CDR2 reads SVGAGI. CDR3 length: 14 amino acids. This CDR3 reads CASTDMGQNYGYTF. In DNA form, the CDR3 reads TGTGCCAGCACCGACATGGGACAGAACTATGGCTACACCTTC.

This clonotype came up many times. Since no conserved phenylalanine or tryptophan closes the CDR3, a read error is the likely cause. The DNA is left out, because the CDR3 cannot be placed on it with certainty; the CDR3 is given as TCRdb lists it. The chain recombines TRBV7-6 with TRBJ2-7; the table assigns TRBD2, which was not confirmed against the DNA. The CDR3 spans 13 residues, counting both ends. The germline V gene encodes CDR1 SGHVS and CDR2 FNYEAQ. The CDR3: CASSLARRGARGI.

This clonotype occurred many times. The genes are TRBV7-2 and TRBJ1-2; 9 bases line up with TRBD1. The trim removed 4 bases at V and 0 bases at J, leaving 12 bases unmatched. Germline values: CDR1 SGHTA, CDR2 FQGNSA. The CDR3 totals 18 residues. The CDR3 nucleotides read TGTGCCAGCAGCTCCTCCACAGGGGGCGCTTGGACTAACTATGGCTACACCTTC. Translated, it gives CASSSSTGGAWTNYGYTF.

On this clonotype: This may be a read error, as it is one base from a much larger clone. CDR3 loop: CSASGTGPHEQYF. The CDR3 DNA reads TGCAGTGCTAGTGGGACAGGGCCCCACGAGCAGTACTTC. V is TRBV20-1 and J is TRBJ2-7; 9 nucleotides line up with TRBD1. The CDR3 length is 13 residues. V lost 3 bases and J lost 5; bases outside the gene matches: 5. Germline V CDR1 and CDR2: DFQATT, SNEGSKA (reference sequence).

In this sample, this clonotype turned up a few times. V and J are TRBV11-2 and TRBJ2-1; 10 bases are a match to TRBD2. Germline CDR1 and CDR2: SGHAT and FQNNGV. The CDR3 spans 16 residues. Trimming took 2 bases from V and 5 from J; bases not matched to a gene: 6. The CDR3 DNA reads as TGTGCCAGCAGCTTACAGGCTAGCGGGAGCCACAATGAGCAGTTCTTC. The encoded protein is CASSLQASGSHNEQFF.

The chain is built from TRBV30 and TRBJ2-3; D possibly matches TRBD1 or TRBD2 (6 bases each). CDR3 length: 15 amino acids. V was pared by 1 base and J by 2 bases, with 13 bases between. CDR1 and CDR2 from the germline V gene are GTSNPN and SVGIG (reference sequence). The CDR3 loop reads CAWSGRGVTTDTQYF. The DNA of the CDR3 is TGTGCCTGGAGTGGTAGGGGGGTAACCACAGATACGCAGTATTTT.

This clonotype was recorded many times. CDR3 in amino acids: CASSFVPSGWGEQFF. Written as DNA, the CDR3 is TGTGCCAGCAGCTTTGTCCCTAGCGGGTGGGGTGAGCAGTTCTTC. The gene calls are TRBV5-5 and TRBJ2-1, with 8 nucleotides matching TRBD2. The trim removed 2 bases at V and 9 bases at J, leaving 10 bases unmatched. From germline, CDR1 is SGHKS and CDR2 YYEKEE (reference sequence). The CDR3 spans 15 residues.

This clonotype was observed many times. The chain couples TRBV19 to TRBJ1-1; 8 positions match TRBD1. Germline CDR1 and CDR2: LNHDA and SQIVND (reference sequence). Germline trimming cut 6 bases from V and 5 bases from J; bases unmatched to any gene: 5. CDR3 length equals 13 residues. Here the CDR3 DNA reads TGTGCCAGTAGAACAGGGGGAGGAACTGAAGCTTTCTTT. As protein: CASRTGGGTEAFF.

This clonotype was seen repeatedly, ten times or more. The rearrangement links TRBV12-3 or TRBV12-4 to TRBJ1-1; D is unclear. Trimming left V 5 bases short and J 10 bases short, with 20 bases between. CDR3 length: 14 amino acids. CDR3 bases: TGTGCCAGCAGTCCAATAAGAGGAGGAATACGAGCTTTCTTT. This translates into CASSPIRGGIRAFF.

At least ten counts were recorded for this clonotype. This sequence joins TRBV7-8 and TRBJ2-1, with 15 nucleotides matching TRBD2. The CDR3 loop spans 15 amino acids. Germline V gives CDR1 SGHVS, CDR2 FQNEAQ. V shed 5 bases and J 5 bases; nucleotides not matched to a gene: 1. The CDR3 nucleotides are TGTGCCAGCAGCCGGACTAGCGGGAGGGACAATGAGCAGTTCTTC. Translated: CASSRTSGRDNEQFF.

This clonotype was found many times. This chain joins TRBV7-4 and TRBJ1-1; D gene ambiguous. Trimming pared 5 bases from V and 3 bases from J, leaving 10 bases between. There are 13 residues in the CDR3. The germline V gene encodes CDR1 SGHVT and CDR2 SQSDAQ. The CDR3 reads CASSLPEDTEAFF. As DNA, the CDR3 is TGTGCCAGCAGCCTACCGGAAGACACTGAAGCTTTCTTT. Together with reference TRBV7-4 and TRBJ1-1, the CDR3 gives the full variable domain: GAGVSQSPRYKVAKRGRDVALRCDSISGHVTLYWYRQTLGQGSEVLTYSQSDAQRDKSGRPSGRFSAERPERSVSTLKIQRTEQGDSAVYLCASSLPEDTEAFFGQGTRLTVV.

The rearrangement uses TRBV20-1 and TRBJ1-6; 7 bases fit TRBD1. J was trimmed by 5 bases and V by 3 bases; bases with no gene match: 7. CDR1 and CDR2 from the germline V gene are DFQATT and SNEGSKA (reference sequence). This CDR3 comprises 15 residues. DNA for the CDR3: TGCAGTGCTAGGATCCCGGGACAGAATAATTCACCCCTCCACTTT. Translation gives CSARIPGQNNSPLHF.

This clonotype was observed many times. The V gene is TRBV6-1, the J gene TRBJ1-3; no firm D call. The CDR3 spans 15 residues. Trimming shortened V by 6 bases and J by 3 bases, and 15 bases separated the two germline ends. Germline-derived CDR1 and CDR2 are MNHNS and SASEGT. The CDR3 loop is CASSPPGHNGNTIYF. The CDR3 bases are TGTGCCAGCAGCCCCCCCGGGCACAATGGAAACACCATATATTTT.

The chain combines TRBV5-1 with TRBJ1-1, with a possible D match to TRBD1 (5 bases). Trimming removed 9 bases from V and 0 bases from J, with 15 bases in between. Germline assignment: CDR1 SGHRS and CDR2 YFSETQ. This CDR3 region has 14 residues. The CDR3 reads CAIKNDRLNTEAFF. CDR3 coding DNA: TGCGCCATCAAAAATGACAGACTGAACACTGAAGCTTTCTTT.

This clonotype was observed a few times. The rearrangement uses TRBV7-6 and TRBJ1-2; D remains unclear. V lost 5 bases, J lost 4 bases, and 17 bases lay in between. CDR3 length: 15 amino acids. Germline V gene sequence: CDR1 SGHVS, CDR2 FNYEAQ. This chain's CDR3 is CASSPNSGFSYGYTF. The CDR3 bases are TGTGCCAGCAGCCCTAATTCCGGGTTTAGCTATGGCTACACCTTC.

The V and J genes are TRBV11-2 and TRBJ2-1; 9 nucleotides match TRBD2. V trimming: 4 bases; J trimming: 0 bases; junction bases outside the gene matches: 16. The CDR3 is 20 amino acids. Germline V gives CDR1 SGHAT, CDR2 FQNNGV. The CDR3 DNA reads as TGTGCCAGCAGCTCCCCCGGGAGCGGGAGGAGGAATTCCTCCTACAATGAGCAGTTCTTC. It yields the protein CASSSPGSGRRNSSYNEQFF.

A few counts support this clonotype. The chain has TRBV20-1 and TRBJ1-1; D unclear. Per the germline V gene, CDR1 is DFQATT and CDR2 is SNEGSKA (reference sequence). The CDR3 loop spans 13 amino acids. V lost 0 bases and J 5 bases, leaving 10 bases between the germline ends. CDR3 sequence (DNA): TGCAGTGCTAGAGATTTCACGGGGACTGAAGCTTTCTTT. Residues: CSARDFTGTEAFF.

The chain links TRBV9 to TRBJ2-1; TRBD1 agrees at 9 bases. The V gene's germline CDR1 is SGDLS and CDR2 YYNGEE. This CDR3 contains 13 residues. V lost 4 bases and J lost 8; bases outside the gene matches: 4. For the CDR3, the DNA is TGTGCCAGCAGCAAGGGACAGGGCGATGAGCAGTTCTTC. Its translation: CASSKGQGDEQFF.